These 8 T cell receptor beta chains originate from one sample sequenced in a study of T cells in Graves' hyperthyroidism and ophthalmopathy. Amplified TCR beta CDR3 regions came from RNA transcripts. During a first-round RT-PCR of the TCR CDR3, the HTBI primer set was used. In TCRdb, the multiplex PCR reads were re-called with MiXCR into one record per CDR3 protein. Of 550,000 to 600,000 distinct CDR3 sequences listed, over 15% are singletons. Sequencing was carried out using blood. The receptors stem from a woman aged 18-29 years with Graves' hyperthyroidism.

This clonotype appeared many times. The genes are TRBV5-5 and TRBJ2-3; a weak D match, TRBD2 (5 bases). This CDR3 is built from 14 residues. CDR1 and CDR2 (germline): SGHKS, YYEKEE (reference sequence). Deletions cut 1 base from V and 3 bases from J, with 9 bases between. CDR3 sequence: CASSLWRVTDTQYF. The CDR3 DNA reads as TGTGCCAGCAGCTTGTGGCGGGTAACAGATACGCAGTATTTT.

There are many counts of this clonotype. The V and J genes are TRBV6-2 or TRBV6-3 and TRBJ2-3; TRBD2 aligns across 14 bases. V shed 5 bases and J 2 bases; nucleotides not matched to a gene: 9. CDR1 MNHEY and CDR2 SVGEGT come from the germline V gene. The CDR3 totals 18 residues. CDR3 nucleotide sequence: TGTGCCAGCAGTATTGACGGACTAGCGGGAGGCTTCACAGATACGCAGTATTTT. This translates into CASSIDGLAGGFTDTQYF.

This clonotype has a count of ten or more. This chain joins TRBV7-2 and TRBJ2-7, with a possible D match to TRBD2 (6 bases). V dropped 7 bases and J dropped 2 bases, with 15 bases sitting between them. There are 14 residues in the CDR3. Germline V gene sequence: CDR1 SGHTA, CDR2 FQGNSA. This CDR3 is CASKPGGGTYEQYF. The CDR3, as DNA: TGTGCCAGCAAACCTGGTGGCGGGACCTACGAGCAGTACTTC. Together with reference TRBV7-2 and TRBJ2-7, the CDR3 gives the full variable domain: GAGVSQSPSNKVTEKGKDVELRCDPISGHTALYWYRQSLGQGLEFLIYFQGNSAPDKSGLPSDRFSAERTGGSVSTLTIQRTQQEDSAVYLCASKPGGGTYEQYFGPGTRLTVT.

The gene calls are TRBV18 and TRBJ1-4; perhaps TRBD1 as D (6 bases). The CDR3 has 16 amino acids. V shed 4 bases and J shed 6 bases, with 18 bases lying between them. Germline V gene lookup returns CDR1 KGHSH and CDR2 LQKENI. As DNA, the CDR3 is TGTGCCAGCTCACTAACCGCGGGACAAGGGCATGAAAAACTGTTTTTT. Protein: CASSLTAGQGHEKLFF. Full variable domain (rest looked up from reference TRBV18 and TRBJ1-4): NAGVMQNPRHLVRRRGQEARLRCSPMKGHSHVYWYRQLPEEGLKFMVYLQKENIIDESGMPKERFSAEFPKEGPSILRIQQVVRGDSAAYFCASSLTAGQGHEKLFFGSGTQLSVL.

CDR3 loop: CASMGRRGDYNEQFF. CDR3 DNA: TGTGCCAGCATGGGGAGGAGGGGGGACTACAATGAGCAGTTCTTC. This chain uses TRBV7-2 with TRBJ2-1, with D perhaps matching TRBD1 or TRBD2 (6 bases each). Per germline, CDR1 SGHTA and CDR2 FQGNSA. V was clipped by 7 bases and J by 3 bases, with 16 bases between them. The CDR3 contains 15 residues.

In its sample, this clonotype was seen a few times. CDR3 amino acids: CASSLDRGPRIQYF. The CDR3 DNA follows: TGTGCCAGCAGCTTGGACAGGGGCCCTAGGATTCAGTACTTC. V and J are TRBV7-9 and TRBJ2-4; 9 bases agree with TRBD1. J was trimmed by 10 bases and V by 3 bases; bases with no gene match: 7. This CDR3 region has 14 residues. Germline CDR1 and CDR2: SEHNR and FQNEAQ (reference sequence). Complete variable domain (other parts from reference TRBV7-9 and TRBJ2-4): DTGVSQNPRHKITKRGQNVTFRCDPISEHNRLYWYRQTLGQGPEFLTYFQNEAQLEKSRLLSDRFSAERPKGSFSTLEIQRTEQGDSAMYLCASSLDRGPRIQYFGAGTRLSVL.

The chain combines TRBV3-1 with TRBJ1-1; D is ambiguous. The CDR3 has 14 amino acids. The germline V gene has CDR1 LGHDT and CDR2 YNNKEL (reference sequence). Trimming cost V 8 bases and J 5 bases, with 18 bases left between them. The CDR3 nucleotides are TGTGCCAGCGGCCCCTTCCACCGTGGAACTGAAGCTTTCTTT. Protein product: CASGPFHRGTEAFF.

This clonotype was recorded at least ten times. This chain uses TRBV5-1 with TRBJ2-3, with a tentative D call TRBD2 (6 bases). CDR1 is SGHRS, CDR2 YFSETQ, per germline. Trimming took off 4 bases at V and 3 bases at J, with 18 bases between the two ends. CDR3 length: 16 residues. The CDR3 protein is CASSQSSRRATDTQYF. For the CDR3, the DNA is TGCGCCAGCAGCCAGTCCAGCCGGAGGGCGACAGATACGCAGTATTTT.